Shown below are 28 T cell receptor beta chains from a single sample sequenced in a study of identical twins. TCRdb re-called the 5' RACE reads through MiXCR, storing one row per CDR3 protein. The repertoire consists of fewer than 650,000 distinct CDR3 sequences, with 7% to 7.5% occurring once and the leading ten covering less than 2%. These data also formed part of another study, on yellow fever vaccine responses in identical twins.

The sample comprised PBMCs. All receptors derive from a woman younger than 30 in good health.

Only a few counts were recorded for this clonotype. V usage is TRBV9 and J usage is TRBJ2-5, with 10 bases matching TRBD2. V dropped 4 bases and J dropped 1; count of bases not matched to a gene: 4. The CDR3 is 15 amino acids. Germline V gene data show CDR1 as SGDLS and CDR2 as YYNGEE. DNA of the CDR3: TGTGCCAGCAGCAGGACTAGCGGCCTCCAAGAGACCCAGTACTTC. Translation: CASSRTSGLQETQYF.

This chain connects TRBV11-2 to TRBJ2-7, with 7 bases fitting TRBD2. This CDR3 has 19 amino acids. The ends lost 0 bases at V and 3 bases at J; junction bases unmatched: 17. Germline V gene data show CDR1 as SGHAT and CDR2 as FQNNGV. As DNA, the CDR3 is TGTGCCAGCAGCTTAGATGGCTCCCTCCTCCGGGCTAGCGGCTACGAGCAGTACTTC. This encodes CASSLDGSLLRASGYEQYF. The variable domain in full, with the rest retrieved from reference TRBV11-2 and TRBJ2-7, is EAGVAQSPRYKIIEKRQSVAFWCNPISGHATLYWYQQILGQGPKLLIQFQNNGVVDDSQLPKDRFSAERLKGVDSTLKIQPAKLEDSAVYLCASSLDGSLLRASGYEQYFGPGTRLTVT.

This clonotype was counted between two and nine times. The rearrangement uses TRBV28 and TRBJ2-7; 12 bases agree with TRBD1. With 6 bases clipped from V and 2 bases from J, the junction kept 2 bases outside the gene matches. CDR1 is MDHEN, CDR2 SYDVKM, per germline. This CDR3 has 14 amino acids. The CDR3 sequence is CASRGQGATYEQYV. The CDR3 DNA sequence: TGTGCCAGCAGGGGACAGGGGGCTACCTACGAGCAGTACGTC.

This clonotype came up many times. The chain carries TRBV6-5 and TRBJ2-7; D is uncertain. Germline CDR1 reads MNHEY; CDR2 reads SVGAGI. The CDR3 spans 13 residues. Trimming took 2 bases from V and 4 from J, leaving 9 bases between them. The CDR3: CASSYRTGYEQYV. CDR3 nucleotide sequence: TGTGCCAGCAGTTACAGGACCGGGTACGAGCAGTACGTC.

V usage is TRBV3-1 and J usage is TRBJ2-2; TRBD2 aligns across 9 bases. Germline V gene data show CDR1 as LGHDT and CDR2 as YNNKEL (reference sequence). The CDR3 loop spans 19 amino acids. Trimming cost V 2 bases and J 3 bases; bases outside gene matches: 13. Here the CDR3 DNA reads TGTGCCAGCAGCCAATCCCGGGGTAGCGGGAGCCTGGACACCGGGGAGCTGTTTTTT. Encoded protein: CASSQSRGSGSLDTGELFF.

This clonotype was seen at least ten times. The chain links TRBV29-1 to TRBJ2-3; 10 positions agree with TRBD2. This CDR3 has 15 residues. After removal of 4 bases from V and 1 base from J, the junction contained 5 bases not matched to a gene. Germline values: CDR1 SQVTM, CDR2 ANQGSEA. CDR3 amino acids: CSVARLAGGTDTQYF. CDR3 sequence (DNA): TGCAGCGTTGCCCGGCTAGCGGGAGGCACAGATACGCAGTATTTT.

This sequence joins TRBV10-3 and TRBJ2-5; a possible D gene is TRBD2 (5 bases). Between the trimmed V and J ends, which lost 2 bases and 2 bases, there was a span of 9 bases. Germline V lookup: CDR1 ENHRY, CDR2 SYGVKD. CDR3 length: 14 residues. The CDR3 DNA reads as TGTGCCATCAGTGAGCGGGGAATTCAAGAGACCCAGTACTTC. Translating it yields CAISERGIQETQYF.

This clonotype has more than one count but fewer than ten. This chain connects TRBV20-1 to TRBJ2-2; TRBD2 matches at 7 bases. CDR1 is DFQATT, CDR2 SNEGSKA, per germline (reference sequence). J gave up 1 base and V 4 bases, and 6 bases lay outside the gene matches. CDR3 length: 15 residues. The CDR3 region is CSATPGTKNTGELFF. For the CDR3, the DNA is TGCAGTGCTACTCCCGGGACTAAGAACACCGGGGAGCTGTTTTTT.

This clonotype was picked up a small number of times. J is TRBJ2-6 and V is TRBV5-1; 9 bases fit TRBD1. The germline V gene encodes CDR1 SGHRS and CDR2 YFSETQ. The CDR3 spans 17 residues. With 3 bases clipped from V and 0 bases from J, the junction kept 4 bases outside the gene matches. The CDR3 protein is CASSSRTGDSGANVLTF. As DNA, the CDR3 is TGCGCCAGCAGCTCTCGGACAGGGGACTCTGGGGCCAACGTCCTGACTTTC. The variable domain in full, completed from reference TRBV5-1 and TRBJ2-6, reads KAGVTQTPRYLIKTRGQQVTLSCSPISGHRSVSWYQQTPGQGLQFLFEYFSETQRNKGNFPGRFSGRQFSNSRSEMNVSTLELGDSALYLCASSSRTGDSGANVLTFGAGSRLTVL.

This clonotype was seen more than once but under ten times. V and J are TRBV10-3 and TRBJ1-1; D uncertain. Germline CDR1 is ENHRY and CDR2 is SYGVKD. Trimming removed 4 bases at V and 0 bases at J, with 12 bases between. This CDR3 has 15 amino acids. The CDR3 DNA reads TGTGCCATCAGTGCCCTTGACAAGATGAACACTGAAGCTTTCTTT. This sequence encodes CAISALDKMNTEAFF.

At least ten counts were recorded for this clonotype. CDR3 sequence reads: CASSTSGTASYEQYF. The CDR3 DNA sequence: TGTGCCAGTAGTACCTCCGGGACCGCATCCTACGAGCAGTACTTC. The rearrangement joins TRBV19 to TRBJ2-7, with D tentatively TRBD1 or TRBD2 (5 bases each). Germline CDR1 is LNHDA and CDR2 is SQIVND (reference sequence). V shed 4 bases and J shed 1 base, with 14 bases lying between them. The CDR3 is 15 amino acids.

The genes are TRBV3-1 and TRBJ2-1; tentative D call: TRBD1 (5 bases). Germline CDR1 is LGHDT and CDR2 is YNNKEL (reference sequence). The CDR3 length is 14 residues. Deletions cut 1 base from V and 8 bases from J, with 12 bases between. CDR3 loop: CASSQAAGKDEQFF. CDR3 sequence (DNA): TGTGCCAGCAGCCAAGCCGCAGGGAAGGATGAGCAGTTCTTC.

The V gene is TRBV5-5, the J gene TRBJ2-1; 12 bases match TRBD2. The V gene end was trimmed by 4 bases and the J gene end by 9 bases; junction bases not matched to a gene: 14. Germline V CDR1 and CDR2: SGHKS, YYEKEE (reference sequence). This CDR3 comprises 17 residues. CDR3: CASSGVTSGRSTSEQFF. The CDR3, as DNA: TGTGCCAGCAGCGGTGTTACTAGCGGGAGGAGTACTTCTGAGCAGTTCTTC. The entire variable domain, with the rest obtained from reference TRBV5-5 and TRBJ2-1, is as follows: DAGVTQSPTHLIKTRGQQVTLRCSPISGHKSVSWYQQVLGQGPQFIFQYYEKEERGRGNFPDRFSARQFPNYSSELNVNALLLGDSALYLCASSGVTSGRSTSEQFFGPGTRLTVL.

This clonotype was found a few times. The chain combines TRBV20-1 with TRBJ1-5, with TRBD1 matching 9 bases. CDR3 length: 15 amino acids. Per germline, CDR1 DFQATT and CDR2 SNEGSKA (reference sequence). V shed 6 bases, J shed 3 bases, and the junction held 9 bases outside the gene matches. The CDR3: CSAPQGATLNQPQHF. CDR3 nucleotide sequence: TGCAGTGCCCCACAGGGGGCCACACTCAATCAGCCCCAGCATTTT.

This clonotype was seen ten or more times. CDR3 sequence reads: CASSRDGLWTDTQYF. CDR3 DNA: TGCGCCAGCAGCCGGGACGGTCTATGGACAGATACGCAGTATTTT. The chain joins TRBV5-1 to TRBJ2-3; the D call may be TRBD1 or TRBD2 (5 bases each). The CDR3 length is 15 residues. Trimming pared 4 bases from V and 3 bases from J, leaving 15 bases between. The V gene's germline CDR1 is SGHRS and CDR2 YFSETQ. The complete variable domain, with remaining parts taken from reference TRBV5-1 and TRBJ2-3, reads KAGVTQTPRYLIKTRGQQVTLSCSPISGHRSVSWYQQTPGQGLQFLFEYFSETQRNKGNFPGRFSGRQFSNSRSEMNVSTLELGDSALYLCASSRDGLWTDTQYFGPGTRLTVL.

This chain joins TRBV10-3 and TRBJ2-1; 7 bases align to TRBD2. The CDR3 is 16 residues long. Germline CDR1 and CDR2: ENHRY and SYGVKD. The V and J ends lost 4 bases and 4 bases, in that order; junction bases with no gene match: 10. CDR3 nucleotides: TGTGCCATCAGTGGTAGGGAGGGGCCGGGATACAATGAGCAGTTCTTC. Encoded protein: CAISGREGPGYNEQFF.

This clonotype was observed a few times. The V call is TRBV11-2, the J call TRBJ2-6, with TRBD2 as a possible D gene (5 bases). The CDR3 length is 15 residues. Germline CDR1 SGHAT, CDR2 FQNNGV. Between the trimmed V and J ends, which lost 5 bases and 0 bases, there was a span of 8 bases. CDR3 sequence: CASSQRDSGANVLTF. The CDR3 nucleotides read TGTGCCAGCAGCCAACGGGACTCTGGGGCCAACGTCCTGACTTTC. Full variable domain (missing parts from reference TRBV11-2 and TRBJ2-6): EAGVAQSPRYKIIEKRQSVAFWCNPISGHATLYWYQQILGQGPKLLIQFQNNGVVDDSQLPKDRFSAERLKGVDSTLKIQPAKLEDSAVYLCASSQRDSGANVLTFGAGSRLTVL.

This clonotype appeared a few times. The rearrangement uses TRBV7-8 and TRBJ2-3; D is uncertain. This CDR3 is 12 amino acids long. Between the trimmed V and J ends, which lost 5 bases and 4 bases, there was a span of 7 bases. Germline CDR1 reads SGHVS; CDR2 reads FQNEAQ. DNA for the CDR3: TGTGCCAGCAGCATCCGATCAGATACGCAGTATTTT. Translating it yields CASSIRSDTQYF.

CDR3 loop: CASRQGIRRELSTWEQYF. Written as DNA, the CDR3 is TGCGCCAGCAGACAGGGAATTAGGCGGGAGTTGTCGACCTGGGAGCAGTACTTC. The rearrangement joins TRBV10-1 to TRBJ2-7, with D possibly matching TRBD2 (7 bases). Trimming removed 6 bases at V and 7 bases at J, with 31 bases between. There are 18 residues in the CDR3. The germline CDR1 and CDR2 sequences are WNHNN and SYGVQD (reference sequence).

There are a few counts of this clonotype. The chain uses TRBV6-1 and TRBJ1-4, with D perhaps TRBD1 (5 bases). The length of the CDR3 is 15 residues. Germline lookup yields CDR1 MNHNS and CDR2 SASEGT. Trimming removed 7 bases at V and 5 bases at J, with 17 bases between. CDR3 loop: CASTSSGRGNEKLFF. The CDR3, as DNA: TGTGCCAGCACCTCCTCGGGTCGGGGGAATGAAAAACTGTTTTTT.

This clonotype has more than one count but fewer than ten. V is TRBV29-1 and J is TRBJ1-2, with D tentatively TRBD1 (6 bases). Trimming removed 5 bases at V and 4 bases at J, with 20 bases between. The CDR3 runs to 15 residues. CDR1 and CDR2 from the germline V gene are SQVTM and ANQGSEA. In nucleotides, the CDR3 is TGCAGCGTTTCCACGGGGTGGGGGCTCTTCTATGGCTACACCTTC. Its protein product is CSVSTGWGLFYGYTF.

Many counts were recorded for this clonotype. The chain links TRBV4-1 to TRBJ1-1; D call uncertain. The CDR3 is made up of 15 amino acids. Trimming took 1 base from V and 0 from J, leaving 9 bases between them. The V gene's germline CDR1 is MGHRA and CDR2 YSYEKL. CDR3: CASSQGVGLNTEAFF. Written as DNA, the CDR3 is TGCGCCAGCAGCCAAGGGGTAGGCCTGAACACTGAAGCTTTCTTT.

In its sample, this clonotype was seen many times. V gene TRBV24-1 combines with J gene TRBJ2-1, with 8 bases that match TRBD2. With 4 bases clipped from V and 8 bases from J, the junction kept 12 bases outside the gene matches. Germline V gene data show CDR1 as KGHDR and CDR2 as SFDVKD. The CDR3 has 16 amino acids. This CDR3 is CATSDPGSGKRDEQFF. The DNA for the CDR3 is TGTGCCACCAGTGACCCCGGTAGCGGGAAAAGGGATGAGCAGTTCTTC.

This clonotype has a count of ten or more. CDR3 nucleotide sequence: TGCGCCAGCAGCCCGAGTGGGGCCAGAGAGACCCAGTACTTC. It translates to CASSPSGARETQYF. V usage is TRBV5-1 and J usage is TRBJ2-5; tentative D call: TRBD1 (5 bases). V was cut by 4 bases and J by 4 bases, with 14 bases left in between. Germline V gives CDR1 SGHRS, CDR2 YFSETQ. The CDR3 consists of 14 residues.

V usage is TRBV9 and J usage is TRBJ2-5; 11 positions match TRBD2. CDR3 length: 18 amino acids. Germline V gene sequence: CDR1 SGDLS, CDR2 YYNGEE. V shed 0 bases, J shed 5 bases, and the junction held 12 bases outside the gene matches. The DNA of the CDR3 is TGTGCCAGCAGCGTAGAAGTTAGCGGGGGGGCCGTCTACGAGACCCAGTACTTC. It codes for CASSVEVSGGAVYETQYF.

This clonotype showed up many times. The J gene is TRBJ2-3, the V gene TRBV29-1, with 7 bases that match TRBD2. The V gene's germline CDR1 is SQVTM and CDR2 ANQGSEA. There are 14 residues in the CDR3. V lost 8 bases and J lost 3; bases outside the gene matches: 11. The CDR3 loop is CSLLAGLRTDTQYF. The CDR3, as DNA: TGCAGCTTATTAGCGGGTTTGAGGACAGATACGCAGTATTTT.

This clonotype came up a few times. The chain has TRBV6-1 and TRBJ1-5; D not certain. There are 15 residues in the CDR3. With 7 bases removed from V and 1 base from J, the gap between germline ends came to 14 bases. CDR1 is MNHNS, CDR2 SASEGT, per germline. The CDR3 spells CASNSAGASNQPQHF. DNA for the CDR3: TGTGCCAGCAACTCTGCCGGTGCCAGCAATCAGCCCCAGCATTTT.

This chain connects TRBV20-1 to TRBJ1-4; D uncertain. Germline CDR1 reads DFQATT; CDR2 reads SNEGSKA (reference sequence). The V end lost 6 bases, the J end lost 3 bases, and 14 bases lay between the germline ends. The CDR3 is 14 amino acids. CDR3 residues: CSAADQSPNEKLFF. In DNA form, the CDR3 reads TGCAGTGCCGCGGACCAATCCCCTAATGAAAAACTGTTTTTT.